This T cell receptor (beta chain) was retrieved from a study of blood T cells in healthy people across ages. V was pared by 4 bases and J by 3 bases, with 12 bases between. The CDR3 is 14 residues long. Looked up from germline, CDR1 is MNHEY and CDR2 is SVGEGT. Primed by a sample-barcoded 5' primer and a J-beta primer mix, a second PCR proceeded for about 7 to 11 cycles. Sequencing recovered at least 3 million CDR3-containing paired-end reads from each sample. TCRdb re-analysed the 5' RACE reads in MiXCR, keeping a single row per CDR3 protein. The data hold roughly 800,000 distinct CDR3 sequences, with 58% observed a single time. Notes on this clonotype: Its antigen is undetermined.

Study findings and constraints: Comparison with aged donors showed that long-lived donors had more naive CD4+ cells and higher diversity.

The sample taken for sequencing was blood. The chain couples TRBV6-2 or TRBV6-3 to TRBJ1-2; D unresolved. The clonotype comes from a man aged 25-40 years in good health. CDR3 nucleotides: TGTGCCAGCAGTTCCCGGAATAGGTACTATGGCTACACCTTC. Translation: CASSSRNRYYGYTF.